A single sample gave rise to the 5 T cell receptor beta chains below, sequenced in a study of monozygotic twins with inflammatory bowel disease. TCRdb re-called the 5' RACE reads and gives one entry per CDR3 protein, without DNA. This sample's clone table lists some 100,000 distinct CDR3 sequences. The specimen sequenced was blood. The receptors here all came from a human donor with ulcerative colitis or Crohn's disease, or a healthy co-twin of an affected twin (not recorded which).

The chain recombines TRBV6-5 with TRBJ2-7; the TRBD1 assignment by TCRdb is unverifiable without DNA. From germline, CDR1 is MNHEY and CDR2 SVGAGI. The CDR3 loop spans 15 amino acids. The CDR3 protein is CASSYEGTGAYEQYF.

This chain links TRBV28 with TRBJ2-3; TCRdb returns TRBD2, unconfirmable since there is no DNA. Looked up from germline, CDR1 is MDHEN and CDR2 is SYDVKM. This CDR3 contains 17 residues. CDR3 residues: CASSSPSGREDTDTQYF.

The CDR3 loop reads CAISPGLAGVLNEQFF. This chain uses TRBV10-3 with TRBJ2-1; TCRdb reports TRBD2, a call that lacks DNA to check it against. CDR1 ENHRY and CDR2 SYGVKD come from the germline V gene. This CDR3 region has 16 residues.

The chain carries TRBV5-6 and TRBJ2-5; without DNA, the TCRdb call of TRBD2 cannot be checked. Germline lookup yields CDR1 SGHDT and CDR2 YYEEEE. This CDR3 comprises 14 residues. CDR3 protein: CASSPGLEQETQYF.

The chain recombines TRBV19 with TRBJ1-5; TCRdb indicates TRBD1, and absent DNA this call remains unverified. The length of the CDR3 is 15 residues. Per germline, CDR1 LNHDA and CDR2 SQIVND (reference sequence). The CDR3 is CASSTSGTPNQPQHF.